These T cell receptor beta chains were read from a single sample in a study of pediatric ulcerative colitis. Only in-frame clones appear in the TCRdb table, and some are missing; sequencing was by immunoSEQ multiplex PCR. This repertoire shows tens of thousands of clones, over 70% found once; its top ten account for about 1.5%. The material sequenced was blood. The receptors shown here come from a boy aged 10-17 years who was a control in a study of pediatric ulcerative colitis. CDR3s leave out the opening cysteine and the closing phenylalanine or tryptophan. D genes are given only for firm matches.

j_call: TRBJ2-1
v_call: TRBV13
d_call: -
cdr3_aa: ASSLGLRGYEQF

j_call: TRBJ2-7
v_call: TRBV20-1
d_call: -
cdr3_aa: SGTRDDEQY

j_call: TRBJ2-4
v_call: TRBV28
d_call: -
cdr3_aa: ASSSGGDIQY

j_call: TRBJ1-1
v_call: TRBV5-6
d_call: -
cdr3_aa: ASSLSRGEAF

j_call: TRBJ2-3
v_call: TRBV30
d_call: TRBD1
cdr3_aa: AWSGDRESTDTQY

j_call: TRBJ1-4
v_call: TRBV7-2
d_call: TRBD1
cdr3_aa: ASSLGTENEKLF

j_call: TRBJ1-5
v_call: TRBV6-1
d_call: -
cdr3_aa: ASSPQGAVGQPQH

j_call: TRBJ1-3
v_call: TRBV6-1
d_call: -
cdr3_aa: ASYGLSGNTIY

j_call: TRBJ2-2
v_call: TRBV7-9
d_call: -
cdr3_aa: ASRTTDYTGELF

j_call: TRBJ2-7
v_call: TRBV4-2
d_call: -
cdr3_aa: ASSQGREQY

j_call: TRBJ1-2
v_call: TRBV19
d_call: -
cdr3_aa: ASSISRGSNWGRPEGYT

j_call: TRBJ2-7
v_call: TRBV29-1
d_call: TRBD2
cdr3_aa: SVVSRGGGEQY

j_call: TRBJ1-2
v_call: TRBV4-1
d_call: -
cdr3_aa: ASSQDGGGGAYGYT

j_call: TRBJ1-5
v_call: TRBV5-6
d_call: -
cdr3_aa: ASSSHGRVSNQPQH

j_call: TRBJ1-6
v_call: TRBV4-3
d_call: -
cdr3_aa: ASSQDKVSPLH

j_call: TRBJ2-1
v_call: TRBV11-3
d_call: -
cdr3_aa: ASSADGVLEQF

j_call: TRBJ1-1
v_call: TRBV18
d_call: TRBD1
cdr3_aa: ASSPGQGNTEAF

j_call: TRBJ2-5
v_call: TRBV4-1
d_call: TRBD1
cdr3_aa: ASSTDPTGEETQY

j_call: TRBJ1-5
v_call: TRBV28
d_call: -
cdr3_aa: ASSLWSIGNQPQH

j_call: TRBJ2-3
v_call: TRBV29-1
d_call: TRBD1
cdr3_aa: SVSGTARSTDTQY